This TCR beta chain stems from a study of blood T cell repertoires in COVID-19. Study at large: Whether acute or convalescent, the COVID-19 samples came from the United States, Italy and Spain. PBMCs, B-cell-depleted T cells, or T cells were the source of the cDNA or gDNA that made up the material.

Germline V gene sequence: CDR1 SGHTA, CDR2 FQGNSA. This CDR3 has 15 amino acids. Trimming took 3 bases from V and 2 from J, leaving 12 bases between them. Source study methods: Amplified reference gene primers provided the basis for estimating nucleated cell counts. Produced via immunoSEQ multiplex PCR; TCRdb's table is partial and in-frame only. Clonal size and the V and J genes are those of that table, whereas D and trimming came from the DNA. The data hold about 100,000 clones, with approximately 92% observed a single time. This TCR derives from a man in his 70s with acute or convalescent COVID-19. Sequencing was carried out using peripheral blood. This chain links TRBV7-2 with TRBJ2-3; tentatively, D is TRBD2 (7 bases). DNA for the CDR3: TGTGCCAGCAGCTTTGTCGGGGGGCCCACAGATACGCAGTATTTT. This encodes CASSFVGGPTDTQYF.